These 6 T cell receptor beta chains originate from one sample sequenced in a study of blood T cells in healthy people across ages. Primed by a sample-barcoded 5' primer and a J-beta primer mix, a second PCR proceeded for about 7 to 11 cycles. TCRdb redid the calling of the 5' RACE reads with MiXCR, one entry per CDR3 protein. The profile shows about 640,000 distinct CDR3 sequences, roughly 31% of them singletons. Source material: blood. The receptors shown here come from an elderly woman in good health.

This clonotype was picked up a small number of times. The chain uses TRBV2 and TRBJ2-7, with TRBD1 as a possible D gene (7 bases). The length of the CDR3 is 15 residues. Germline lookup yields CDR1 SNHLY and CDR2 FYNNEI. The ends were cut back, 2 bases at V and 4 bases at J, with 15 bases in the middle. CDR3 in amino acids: CASSETSRGRYEQYF. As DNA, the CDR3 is TGTGCCAGCAGTGAAACTTCCAGGGGGAGGTACGAGCAGTACTTC.

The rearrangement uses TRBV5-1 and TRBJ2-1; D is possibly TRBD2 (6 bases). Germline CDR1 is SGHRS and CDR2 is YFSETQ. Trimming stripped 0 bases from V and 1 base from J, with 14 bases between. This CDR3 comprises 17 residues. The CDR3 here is CASSLGEAGGSYNEQFF. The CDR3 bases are TGCGCCAGCAGCTTGGGCGAAGCGGGTGGGTCCTACAATGAGCAGTTCTTC.

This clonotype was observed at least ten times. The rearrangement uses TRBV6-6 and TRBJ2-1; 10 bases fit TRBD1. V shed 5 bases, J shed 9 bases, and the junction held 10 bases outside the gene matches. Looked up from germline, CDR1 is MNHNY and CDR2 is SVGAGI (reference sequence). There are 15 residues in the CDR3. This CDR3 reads CASSGGQGFVSEQFF. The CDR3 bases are TGTGCCAGCAGTGGGGGACAGGGGTTCGTTAGTGAGCAGTTCTTC.

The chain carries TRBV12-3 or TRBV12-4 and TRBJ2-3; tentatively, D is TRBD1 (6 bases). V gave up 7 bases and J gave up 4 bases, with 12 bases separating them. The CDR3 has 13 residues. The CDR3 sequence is CASNPNRADTQYF. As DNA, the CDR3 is TGTGCCAGCAACCCCAACAGGGCAGATACGCAGTATTTT.

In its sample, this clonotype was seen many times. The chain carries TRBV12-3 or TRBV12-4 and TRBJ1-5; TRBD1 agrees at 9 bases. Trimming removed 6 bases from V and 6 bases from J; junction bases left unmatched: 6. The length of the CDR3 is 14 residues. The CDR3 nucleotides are TGTGCCAGCAGATGGGGGACAGGGAGTCAGCCCCAGCATTTT. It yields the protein CASRWGTGSQPQHF.

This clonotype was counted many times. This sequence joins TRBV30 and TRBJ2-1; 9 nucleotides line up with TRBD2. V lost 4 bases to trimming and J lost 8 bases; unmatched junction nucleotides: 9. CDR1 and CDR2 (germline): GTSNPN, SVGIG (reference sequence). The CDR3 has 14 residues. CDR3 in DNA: TGTGCCTGGAACCCGGGACTAGCATTCGATGAGCAGTTCTTC. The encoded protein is CAWNPGLAFDEQFF. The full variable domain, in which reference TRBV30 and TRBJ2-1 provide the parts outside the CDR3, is SQTIHQWPATLVQPVGSPLSLECTVEGTSNPNLYWYRQAAGRGLQLLFYSVGIGQISSEVPQNLSASRPQDRQFILSSKKLLLSDSGFYLCAWNPGLAFDEQFFGPGTRLTVL.